Listed below are T cell receptor beta chains from one sample, sequenced in a study of blood T cells in healthy people across ages. TCRdb reanalysed the 5' RACE reads using MiXCR and keeps one entry per CDR3 protein. Of more than 900,000 distinct CDR3 sequences listed, about 25% are singletons. These data also formed part of another study, on T cells of mothers and their children.

Sequencing was performed on blood. Every receptor here comes from a girl between 2 and 10 years old in good health. CDR3s include the opening cysteine and the closing phenylalanine or tryptophan. Fields, in order: clone size, D gene, J gene, V gene, CDR3 protein, CDR3 DNA. The D gene is left open where the match is weak. Clone size is given for some rows only: seen once, a few or many times, or a class if the clone is expanded.

size: NA; D: TRBD1; J: TRBJ2-7; V: TRBV10-3; CDR3: CAISESQGQGAEEQYF; DNA: TGTGCCATCAGTGAGTCTCAGGGACAGGGGGCCGAGGAGCAGTACTTC
size: NA; D: TRBD2; J: TRBJ2-3; V: TRBV5-1; CDR3: CASSPGTSATDTQYF; DNA: TGCGCCAGCAGCCCGGGGACTAGCGCCACAGATACGCAGTATTTT
size: NA; D: NA; J: TRBJ2-7; V: TRBV5-6; CDR3: CASSPGPSPNEQYF; DNA: TGTGCCAGCAGCCCCGGACCTTCTCCGAACGAGCAGTACTTC
size: NA; D: NA; J: TRBJ2-5; V: TRBV29-1; CDR3: CSVDEGQTQYF; DNA: TGCAGCGTGGACGAGGGTCAGACCCAGTACTTC
size: few; D: TRBD1; J: TRBJ2-3; V: TRBV4-1; CDR3: CASSRTDRGGTDTQYF; DNA: TGCGCCAGCAGCCGAACCGACAGGGGTGGAACAGATACGCAGTATTTT
size: NA; D: TRBD1; J: TRBJ1-2; V: TRBV3-1; CDR3: CASSHAGGMSGYTF; DNA: TGTGCCAGCAGCCACGCAGGGGGCATGAGTGGCTACACCTTC
size: few; D: NA; J: TRBJ2-5; V: TRBV7-2; CDR3: CASSLVAYPNLEAQYF; DNA: TGTGCCAGCAGCTTGGTAGCGTACCCGAATTTGGAGGCCCAGTACTTC
size: few; D: NA; J: TRBJ2-1; V: TRBV5-1; CDR3: CASSLAEGDYVFNEQFF; DNA: TGCGCCAGCAGCTTGGCCGAGGGAGACTATGTCTTCAATGAGCAGTTCTTC
size: few; D: NA; J: TRBJ2-7; V: TRBV6-5; CDR3: CASTNTFHDEQYF; DNA: TGTGCCAGCACCAACACTTTTCACGACGAGCAGTACTTC
size: NA; D: NA; J: TRBJ2-1; V: TRBV10-3; CDR3: CAISQSSGSYNEQFF; DNA: TGTGCCATCAGCCAGAGCTCAGGGTCCTACAATGAGCAGTTCTTC
size: NA; D: NA; J: TRBJ1-2; V: TRBV6-5; CDR3: CASSYSSGPESSYGYTF; DNA: TGTGCCAGCAGTTACTCGTCAGGACCTGAAAGCTCCTATGGCTACACCTTC
size: NA; D: TRBD2; J: TRBJ2-1; V: TRBV5-1; CDR3: CASSLGSAREVGEQFF; DNA: TGCGCCAGCAGCTTGGGTTCCGCGCGGGAGGTTGGTGAGCAGTTCTTC
size: NA; D: TRBD2; J: TRBJ2-5; V: TRBV9; CDR3: CASSVGGGAMETQYF; DNA: TGTGCCAGCAGCGTAGGCGGGGGGGCCATGGAGACCCAGTACTTC
size: NA; D: TRBD2; J: TRBJ2-3; V: TRBV19; CDR3: CASSIIWASGRSDTQYF; DNA: TGTGCCAGTAGTATAATTTGGGCTAGCGGGAGATCAGATACGCAGTATTTT
size: NA; D: TRBD2; J: TRBJ2-5; V: TRBV3-1; CDR3: CASSHLFSGSGDEETQYF; DNA: TGTGCCAGCAGCCACCTATTCAGTGGCAGCGGGGACGAAGAGACCCAGTACTTC
size: few; D: TRBD1; J: TRBJ2-3; V: TRBV7-9; CDR3: CASILGQGVPDTQYF; DNA: TGTGCCAGCATACTCGGACAGGGGGTACCAGATACGCAGTATTTT
size: NA; D: NA; J: TRBJ2-7; V: TRBV29-1; CDR3: CSVEAADYEQYF; DNA: TGCAGCGTTGAGGCAGCGGACTACGAGCAGTACTTC
size: NA; D: NA; J: TRBJ1-2; V: TRBV15; CDR3: CASAADTNRAYGYTF; DNA: TGTGCCAGCGCCGCCGATACTAACAGGGCATATGGCTACACCTTC
size: many; D: TRBD2; J: TRBJ2-7; V: TRBV27; CDR3: CASGYGGVYEQYF; DNA: TGTGCCAGCGGCTATGGGGGGGTCTACGAGCAGTACTTC
size: few; D: TRBD1; J: TRBJ1-1; V: TRBV25-1; CDR3: CATGTGENTEAFF; DNA: TGTGCCACCGGGACAGGGGAGAACACTGAAGCTTTCTTT
size: NA; D: NA; J: TRBJ1-2; V: TRBV7-9; CDR3: CASSLAQAEGYTF; DNA: TGTGCCAGCAGCTTAGCCCAGGCAGAAGGCTACACCTTC
size: NA; D: NA; J: TRBJ2-6; V: TRBV28; CDR3: CASSFPGSGANVLTF; DNA: TGTGCCAGCAGTTTCCCAGGGTCTGGGGCCAACGTCCTGACTTTC
size: NA; D: NA; J: TRBJ2-3; V: TRBV5-1; CDR3: CASSSIPGAGTDTQYF; DNA: TGCGCCAGCAGCTCTATTCCAGGCGCCGGCACAGATACGCAGTATTTT
size: NA; D: TRBD2; J: TRBJ2-3; V: TRBV20-1; CDR3: CSASRLAGTDTQYF; DNA: TGCAGTGCTAGCCGACTAGCGGGCACAGATACGCAGTATTTT
size: few; D: NA; J: TRBJ1-2; V: TRBV28; CDR3: CASSLRYPWGKENYGYTF; DNA: TGTGCCAGCAGTTTAAGGTACCCATGGGGGAAGGAAAACTATGGCTACACCTTC
size: NA; D: NA; J: TRBJ1-2; V: TRBV28; CDR3: CASSRPGYGYTF; DNA: TGTGCCAGCAGCCGACCGGGGTATGGCTACACCTTC
size: few; D: NA; J: TRBJ1-6; V: TRBV27; CDR3: CASSSPGNSPLHF; DNA: TGTGCCAGCAGTTCGCCAGGGAATTCACCCCTCCACTTT
size: NA; D: NA; J: TRBJ1-5; V: TRBV27; CDR3: CASREQGIVQPQHF; DNA: TGTGCCAGCAGGGAACAGGGTATAGTTCAGCCCCAGCATTTT
size: NA; D: TRBD2; J: TRBJ2-4; V: TRBV4-2; CDR3: CASSQTGLAAKNIQYF; DNA: TGTGCCAGCAGCCAAACGGGACTAGCGGCCAAAAACATTCAGTACTTC
size: NA; D: NA; J: TRBJ1-2; V: TRBV29-1; CDR3: CSVAPLWTEGYTF; DNA: TGCAGCGTTGCTCCGCTATGGACAGAAGGCTACACCTTC
size: few; D: NA; J: TRBJ1-2; V: TRBV4-2; CDR3: CASSQDISQGHRGYTF; DNA: TGTGCCAGCAGCCAAGATATTTCTCAGGGCCATCGGGGCTACACCTTC
size: NA; D: NA; J: TRBJ2-6; V: TRBV11-2; CDR3: CASSPQVSGANVLTF; DNA: TGTGCCAGCAGCCCTCAGGTCTCTGGGGCCAACGTCCTGACTTTC
size: NA; D: NA; J: TRBJ1-3; V: TRBV7-9; CDR3: CASSLAMSGNTIYF; DNA: TGTGCCAGCAGCTTAGCCATGTCGGGAAACACCATATATTTT
size: NA; D: NA; J: TRBJ1-5; V: TRBV12-3/TRBV12-4; CDR3: CASSLVPSGNQPQHF; DNA: TGTGCCAGCAGTTTAGTCCCGAGTGGCAATCAGCCCCAGCATTTT
size: few; D: NA; J: TRBJ1-6; V: TRBV2; CDR3: CASGLTSGSPLHF; DNA: TGTGCCAGCGGATTGACTTCGGGATCACCCCTCCACTTT
size: NA; D: NA; J: TRBJ2-4; V: TRBV7-2; CDR3: CASSLEVAKNIQYF; DNA: TGTGCCAGCAGCTTAGAGGTAGCCAAAAACATTCAGTACTTC
size: NA; D: NA; J: TRBJ2-7; V: TRBV2; CDR3: CASRAAGGEQYF; DNA: TGTGCCAGCAGGGCGGCGGGCGGCGAGCAGTACTTC
size: NA; D: NA; J: TRBJ2-1; V: TRBV5-5; CDR3: CASSLDGWLANNEQFF; DNA: TGTGCCAGCAGCTTGGATGGGTGGCTGGCCAACAATGAGCAGTTCTTC
size: NA; D: NA; J: TRBJ2-2; V: TRBV5-6; CDR3: CASSWTRLGWAGELFF; DNA: TGTGCCAGCAGCTGGACCAGACTAGGGTGGGCCGGGGAGCTGTTTTTT
size: NA; D: NA; J: TRBJ2-7; V: TRBV6-2/TRBV6-3; CDR3: CASSYSAGLLEQYF; DNA: TGTGCCAGCAGTTACTCGGCAGGGCTCTTGGAGCAGTACTTC
size: NA; D: TRBD1; J: TRBJ2-5; V: TRBV11-2; CDR3: CASSSFTGAWETQYF; DNA: TGTGCCAGCAGCTCTTTTACAGGGGCCTGGGAGACCCAGTACTTC
size: NA; D: TRBD2; J: TRBJ2-1; V: TRBV3-1; CDR3: CASSQIPSGRGGNEQFF; DNA: TGTGCCAGCAGCCAAATCCCGAGCGGGAGAGGCGGAAATGAGCAGTTCTTC
size: NA; D: NA; J: TRBJ2-5; V: TRBV5-1; CDR3: CASSLPTGTPQETQYF; DNA: TGCGCCAGCAGCTTGCCTACCGGGACCCCCCAAGAGACCCAGTACTTC
size: NA; D: NA; J: TRBJ2-4; V: TRBV6-2/TRBV6-3; CDR3: CASSYDLPEVQYF; DNA: TGTGCCAGCAGTTACGATCTTCCGGAGGTTCAGTACTTC
size: NA; D: NA; J: TRBJ2-5; V: TRBV20-1; CDR3: CSAVTSLTQYF; DNA: TGCAGTGCGGTCACGTCTTTGACCCAGTACTTC
size: few; D: NA; J: TRBJ1-4; V: TRBV20-1; CDR3: CSARVFGNEKLFF; DNA: TGCAGTGCCCGGGTGTTTGGTAATGAAAAACTGTTTTTT
size: NA; D: NA; J: TRBJ2-1; V: TRBV28; CDR3: CASSLFLREGYNEQFF; DNA: TGTGCCAGCAGTTTATTTTTGCGGGAAGGCTACAATGAGCAGTTCTTC
size: few; D: TRBD1; J: TRBJ2-5; V: TRBV9; CDR3: CASSVGEGATQYF; DNA: TGTGCCAGCAGCGTAGGAGAGGGGGCGACCCAGTACTTC
size: NA; D: NA; J: TRBJ2-4; V: TRBV27; CDR3: CASSLSWGYKNIQYF; DNA: TGTGCCAGCAGTTTATCTTGGGGGTACAAAAACATTCAGTACTTC